This T cell receptor (beta chain) derives from a study of regulatory T cells in long-lasting Graves disease. The study, taken as a whole, reports: Those with persistent Graves' had less TCR diversity than newly diagnosed patients. It was in persistent disease that TRBV28, TRBJ1-2 and TRBJ2-5 were favored.

A note on this clonotype: What it binds is unknown.

The V and J ends lost 6 bases and 0 bases, in that order; junction bases with no gene match: 9. The CDR3 is 17 residues long. Libraries of TCR beta came from iRepertoire HTBI primers plus Arm-PCR of CDR3 regions. TCRdb reprocessed the multiplex PCR reads via MiXCR and lists one record per CDR3 protein. The profile shows roughly 380,000 distinct CDR3 sequences, 15% to 19% of them singletons. Sample time point: newly diagnosed GD, antithyroid drugs for less than 3 months. PBMCs provided the RNA from which the TCR library was made. This clonotype was obtained from a female donor with Graves disease. The sequencing used peripheral blood mononuclear cells (PBMCs), collected at new diagnosis, from a patient treated with antithyroid drugs. The J gene is TRBJ2-3, the V gene TRBV12-3 or TRBV12-4; 10 nucleotides match TRBD2. The CDR3 DNA sequence: TGTGCCAGCAGCTTCCAGGGGACTAGCGTGAGCACAGATACGCAGTATTTT. Amino acid sequence: CASSFQGTSVSTDTQYF.